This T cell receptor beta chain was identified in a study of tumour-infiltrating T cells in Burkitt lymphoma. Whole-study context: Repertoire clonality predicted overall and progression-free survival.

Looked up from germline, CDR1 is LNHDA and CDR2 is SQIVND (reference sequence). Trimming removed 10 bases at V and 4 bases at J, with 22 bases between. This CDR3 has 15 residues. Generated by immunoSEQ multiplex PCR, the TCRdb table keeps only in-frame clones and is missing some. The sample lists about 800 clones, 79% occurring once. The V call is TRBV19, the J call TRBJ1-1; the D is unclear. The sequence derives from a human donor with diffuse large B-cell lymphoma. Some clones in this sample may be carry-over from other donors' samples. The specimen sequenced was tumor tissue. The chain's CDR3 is CATKPIGKKGTEAFF. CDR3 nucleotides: TGTGCCACCAAACCAATCGGAAAGAAGGGCACTGAAGCTTTCTTT.